These 24 T cell receptor beta chains share one sample of origin, sequenced in a study of PD-1 blockade in mismatch repair-deficient tumors. The method was immunoSEQ multiplex PCR; TCRdb's version includes in-frame clones alone and lacks a portion of them. The sample includes 95,000 to 150,000 clones, more than 85% of them seen just once. Sequencing was performed on peripheral blood, taken 44 weeks after starting pembrolizumab. These receptors were taken from an adult with mismatch repair-deficient cancer.

This chain joins TRBV10-1 and TRBJ2-7, with TRBD1 matching over 8 bases. The V segment lost 5 bases and the J segment 5 bases; nucleotides outside the gene matches: 8. CDR1 is WNHNN and CDR2 is SYGVQD in the germline V gene (reference sequence). This CDR3 comprises 14 residues. CDR3 sequence: CASSRSQGANEQYF. The CDR3 nucleotides read TGCGCCAGCAGTAGAAGTCAGGGGGCTAACGAGCAGTACTTC.

The V and J genes are TRBV27 and TRBJ2-1; 7 bases line up with TRBD2. Trimming removed 1 base from V and 6 bases from J; junction bases left unmatched: 21. Germline-derived CDR1 and CDR2 are MNHEY and SMNVEV (reference sequence). CDR3 length equals 20 residues. The CDR3 reads CASSLFRRGVVRESINEQFF. Here the CDR3 DNA reads TGTGCCAGCAGTTTATTTCGGCGGGGAGTTGTGCGGGAGAGTATCAATGAGCAGTTCTTC.

This clone was detected a few times. This chain links TRBV28 with TRBJ2-5; 8 bases agree with TRBD2. The CDR3 is made up of 14 amino acids. J gave up 3 bases and V 4 bases, and 4 bases lay outside the gene matches. Germline V gives CDR1 MDHEN, CDR2 SYDVKM. The CDR3 sequence is CASSSAGEEETQYF. The CDR3 DNA follows: TGTGCCAGCAGTTCAGCGGGGGAAGAAGAGACCCAGTACTTC. Full variable domain (outside the CDR3, taken from reference TRBV28 and TRBJ2-5): DVKVTQSSRYLVKRTGEKVFLECVQDMDHENMFWYRQDPGLGLRLIYFSYDVKMKEKGDIPEGYSVSREKKERFSLILESASTNQTSMYLCASSSAGEEETQYFGPGTRLLVL.

The CDR3 coding sequence is TGTGCCAGCAGCCCAGTAACTAATGAAAAACTGTTTTTT. Residues: CASSPVTNEKLFF. This sequence joins TRBV7-9 and TRBJ1-4; D is ambiguous. The CDR3 consists of 13 residues. CDR1 is SEHNR and CDR2 is FQNEAQ in the germline V gene (reference sequence). V was clipped by 5 bases and J by 1 base, with 5 bases between them.

The V and J genes are TRBV27 and TRBJ1-2; D is perhaps TRBD1 (5 bases). The CDR3 loop spans 15 amino acids. V was clipped by 1 base and J by 4 bases, with 13 bases between them. From germline, CDR1 is MNHEY and CDR2 SMNVEV (reference sequence). CDR3 protein: CASSLYGSGTYGYTF. The DNA for the CDR3 is TGTGCCAGCAGTTTATACGGATCCGGGACCTATGGCTACACCTTC.

V and J are TRBV5-4 and TRBJ2-6; TRBD2 aligns across 8 bases. V trimming: 3 bases; J trimming: 2 bases; junction bases outside the gene matches: 4. The CDR3 runs 16 residues. Germline values: CDR1 SGHNT, CDR2 YYREEE (reference sequence). The CDR3 region is CASSSRAGAGANVLTF. CDR3 bases: TGTGCCAGCAGCTCGCGAGCGGGAGCTGGGGCCAACGTCCTGACTTTC.

The J gene is TRBJ2-1, the V gene TRBV2, with a tentative D call TRBD2 (5 bases). The V gene lost 6 bases and the J gene lost 10 bases, with 13 bases spanning the gap. The germline gives CDR1 SNHLY, CDR2 FYNNEI. The CDR3 is made up of 12 amino acids. In DNA form, the CDR3 reads TGTGCCAGCAGGGGGTCGGACTTCGAGCAGTTCTTC. Its protein is CASRGSDFEQFF.

The chain recombines TRBV11-2 with TRBJ2-7, with D possibly matching TRBD1 (6 bases). Trimming took 0 bases from V and 2 from J, leaving 8 bases between them. Germline V gene data show CDR1 as SGHAT and CDR2 as FQNNGV. The CDR3 has 14 amino acids. CDR3 sequence: CASSLDQGPYEQYF. The CDR3 DNA sequence: TGTGCCAGCAGCTTAGACCAGGGGCCCTACGAGCAGTACTTC.

The chain combines TRBV4-1 with TRBJ2-7; tentatively, D is TRBD1 (5 bases). V was cut by 1 base and J by 3 bases, with 10 bases left in between. Germline V gene sequence: CDR1 MGHRA, CDR2 YSYEKL. CDR3 length: 14 residues. CDR3 DNA: TGCGCCAGCAGCCAAGGGGGCAGGGACTACGAGCAGTACTTC. Amino acid sequence: CASSQGGRDYEQYF.

J is TRBJ2-2 and V is TRBV4-3; 7 bases are a match to TRBD2. The J segment lost 6 bases and the V segment lost 5 bases, leaving 12 bases of the junction unmatched. CDR3 length equals 16 residues. CDR1 and CDR2 from the germline V gene are LGHNA and YSLEER. CDR3 loop: CASSGTLVGRAGELFF. As DNA, the CDR3 is TGCGCCAGCAGCGGTACACTAGTGGGGAGGGCCGGGGAGCTGTTTTTT.

The chain employs TRBV5-1 and TRBJ2-4; 11 bases line up with TRBD1. Germline assignment: CDR1 SGHRS and CDR2 YFSETQ. J lost 5 bases, V lost 2 bases, and 6 bases had no gene match. The CDR3 sequence is 16 residues long. The CDR3: CASSFGTGGMENIQYF. The CDR3 DNA reads as TGCGCCAGCAGCTTTGGGACAGGGGGTATGGAAAACATTCAGTACTTC. The whole variable domain, remainder taken from reference TRBV5-1 and TRBJ2-4, is KAGVTQTPRYLIKTRGQQVTLSCSPISGHRSVSWYQQTPGQGLQFLFEYFSETQRNKGNFPGRFSGRQFSNSRSEMNVSTLELGDSALYLCASSFGTGGMENIQYFGAGTRLSVL.

The J gene is TRBJ2-5, the V gene TRBV7-2; D not resolved. The germline CDR1 and CDR2 sequences are SGHTA and FQGNSA. This CDR3 comprises 11 residues. V was trimmed by 6 bases and J by 5 bases, leaving 7 bases between them. This CDR3 reads CASSSGETQYF. The CDR3 DNA sequence: TGTGCCAGCAGTTCCGGGGAGACCCAGTACTTC.

The gene calls are TRBV10-2 and TRBJ2-7, with D perhaps matching TRBD2 (5 bases). Germline CDR1 is WSHSY and CDR2 is SAAADI. Trimming removed 0 bases at V and 3 bases at J, with 6 bases between. The CDR3 extends over 13 amino acids. The CDR3: CASSESGIYEQYF. DNA of the CDR3: TGCGCCAGCAGTGAGTCCGGGATCTACGAGCAGTACTTC.

The chain joins TRBV30 to TRBJ2-3; D may be TRBD1 or TRBD2 (5 bases each). The CDR3 extends over 14 amino acids. V lost 7 bases and J lost 1, with 15 bases in between. Germline V lookup: CDR1 GTSNPN, CDR2 SVGIG (reference sequence). CDR3 region: CALGPRGRTDTQYF. CDR3 coding DNA: TGTGCCTTGGGCCCTCGGGGACGCACAGATACGCAGTATTTT. Complete variable domain (other parts from reference TRBV30 and TRBJ2-3): SQTIHQWPATLVQPVGSPLSLECTVEGTSNPNLYWYRQAAGRGLQLLFYSVGIGQISSEVPQNLSASRPQDRQFILSSKKLLLSDSGFYLCALGPRGRTDTQYFGPGTRLTVL.

The chain couples TRBV4-1 to TRBJ1-5; no reliable D call. This CDR3 contains 18 residues. Trimming took 0 bases from V and 1 from J, leaving 16 bases between them. CDR1 is MGHRA, CDR2 YSYEKL, per germline. CDR3 nucleotides: TGCGCCAGCAGCCAAGATTTGAGGAGAGAGAGGAGCAATCAGCCCCAGCATTTT. Translating it yields CASSQDLRRERSNQPQHF.

The chain combines TRBV27 with TRBJ2-1, with D possibly being TRBD1 (6 bases). This CDR3 is 14 amino acids long. V was pared by 6 bases and J by 6 bases, with 15 bases between. From germline, CDR1 is MNHEY and CDR2 SMNVEV (reference sequence). The CDR3 spells CASSQGPGGNEQFF. CDR3 nucleotides: TGTGCCAGCAGCCAGGGGCCTGGGGGCAATGAGCAGTTCTTC.

The rearrangement joins TRBV4-3 to TRBJ2-5; 13 bases agree with TRBD2. CDR3 size: 16 residues. Germline V gene sequence: CDR1 LGHNA, CDR2 YSLEER. With V trimmed by 4 bases and J by 5 bases, 7 bases remained unmatched. CDR3 loop: CASSLGTSGILETQYF. For the CDR3, the DNA is TGCGCCAGCAGCCTCGGGACTAGCGGGATTTTGGAGACCCAGTACTTC.

The chain carries TRBV10-3 and TRBJ2-6, with D maybe TRBD1 (5 bases). Germline V gives CDR1 ENHRY, CDR2 SYGVKD. The CDR3 runs 15 residues. V was cut by 6 bases and J by 3 bases, with 12 bases left in between. The CDR3 bases are TGTGCCATCAGGACAGCGAATAGTGGGGCCAACGTCCTGACTTTC. It encodes CAIRTANSGANVLTF.

This clone has more than one count but fewer than ten. The chain recombines TRBV28 with TRBJ2-7; weak D call: TRBD1 (6 bases). Germline V lookup: CDR1 MDHEN, CDR2 SYDVKM. V was shortened by 5 bases and J by 2 bases, with 16 bases between the two germline ends. CDR3 size: 15 residues. This CDR3 is CASSNPGQPTYEQYF. The CDR3 DNA sequence: TGTGCCAGCAGTAACCCGGGACAACCCACCTACGAGCAGTACTTC.

This chain links TRBV7-2 with TRBJ1-5; tentatively, D is TRBD1 (5 bases). Per germline, CDR1 SGHTA and CDR2 FQGNSA. CDR3 length equals 15 residues. V dropped 2 bases and J dropped 3 bases, with 11 bases sitting between them. The CDR3 DNA sequence: TGTGCCAGCAGCTTATCGGGGGGGACCAATCAGCCCCAGCATTTT. Protein sequence: CASSLSGGTNQPQHF. The entire variable domain, with the rest obtained from reference TRBV7-2 and TRBJ1-5, is as follows: GAGVSQSPSNKVTEKGKDVELRCDPISGHTALYWYRQSLGQGLEFLIYFQGNSAPDKSGLPSDRFSAERTGGSVSTLTIQRTQQEDSAVYLCASSLSGGTNQPQHFGDGTRLSIL.

This rearrangement joins TRBV5-4 to TRBJ1-4, with 7 bases identical to TRBD1. J lost 7 bases, V lost 1 base, and 7 bases had no gene match. This CDR3 spans 15 amino acids. Germline assignment: CDR1 SGHNT and CDR2 YYREEE (reference sequence). The CDR3 DNA reads as TGTGCCAGCAGCTTGACAGGGGAGGAGTCTGAAAAACTGTTTTTT. Translating gives CASSLTGEESEKLFF.

The rearrangement uses TRBV5-1 and TRBJ2-1, with D perhaps matching TRBD2 (6 bases). Trimming took 4 bases from V and 3 from J, leaving 14 bases between them. The germline V gene encodes CDR1 SGHRS and CDR2 YFSETQ. CDR3 length: 15 amino acids. The CDR3: CASSPWGGVYNEQFF. The CDR3 DNA reads TGCGCCAGCAGCCCTTGGGGCGGGGTCTACAATGAGCAGTTCTTC.

This chain joins TRBV29-1 and TRBJ2-4, with D possibly matching TRBD2 (6 bases). The CDR3 totals 15 residues. Germline CDR1 reads SQVTM; CDR2 reads ANQGSEA. V was shortened by 4 bases and J by 6 bases, with 19 bases between the two germline ends. Here the CDR3 reads CSVVQWRETGNIQYF. Written as DNA, the CDR3 is TGCAGCGTTGTTCAGTGGAGGGAGACGGGAAACATTCAGTACTTC.

This chain uses TRBV4-2 with TRBJ2-7; TRBD2 matches 8 bases. The J segment lost 4 bases and the V segment lost 0 bases, leaving 8 bases of the junction unmatched. The CDR3 totals 16 residues. Germline loops: CDR1 LGHNA, CDR2 YNFKEQ. CDR3 DNA sequence: TGTGCCAGCAGCCAAGAGAGGAACGGGAGGGGATACGAGCAGTACTTC. Translated: CASSQERNGRGYEQYF.